Many counts were recorded for the clone carrying this T cell receptor (beta chain). Its antigen is unknown. The sample comes from a study of T cell repertoires in cytomegalovirus infection. Study information: Matching HLA type, along with CMV infection, was indicated by public TCR beta signatures.

Overall study results and limits: In two of eight donors, the top clonotype was HLA-C-restricted CMV-specific. Frequencies of public TCR beta families were cumulated, and this identified carriers of CMV plus the relevant HLA.

Germline V gene data show CDR1 as SGHTA and CDR2 as FQGTGA. V was shortened by 2 bases and J by 2 bases, with 9 bases between the two germline ends. The CDR3 runs to 15 residues. A single record per CDR3 protein comes from TCRdb applying MiXCR to the reads. The data show approximately 71,000 distinct CDR3 sequences, 3% to 4% seen once. The chain couples TRBV7-3 to TRBJ2-2, with D perhaps TRBD1 (6 bases). The receptor's source is a human donor in good health (CMV status not recorded). Some clones in this sample may be carry-over from other donors' samples. What was sequenced was PBMCs. This CDR3 is CASSLEQGNTGELFF. The CDR3, as DNA: TGTGCCAGCAGCTTAGAACAGGGTAACACCGGGGAGCTGTTTTTT. Full variable domain (outside the CDR3, taken from reference TRBV7-3 and TRBJ2-2): GAGVSQTPSNKVTEKGKYVELRCDPISGHTALYWYRQSLGQGPEFLIYFQGTGAADDSGLPNDRFFAVRPEGSVSTLKIQRTERGDSAVYLCASSLEQGNTGELFFGEGSRLTVL.